This T cell receptor (beta chain) was sequenced for a study of read filtering for tumor transcriptome and immune sequencing. Study context: By R-ISS, stages I, II and III held 8, 16 and 7 patients. TCR-mapped reads were about 3.5 to 10.27 million with IR-seq versus roughly 75 to 1,400 with RNA-seq.

Trimming cost V 4 bases and J 1 base, with 18 bases left between them. The CDR3 runs 16 residues. Looked up from germline, CDR1 is DFQATT and CDR2 is SNEGSKA (reference sequence). The library was built from 400 to 500 ng RNA with molecular barcoded adaptors for alpha/delta and beta/gamma chains. TCRdb re-called the reads with MiXCR, one entry per CDR3 protein. The sample holds about 57,000 distinct CDR3 sequences; under 25% are singletons and the top ten take about 15%. At the time of active disease, bone marrow was collected from every patient. Notes on the study in general: About four fifths of IR-seq clonotypes had one read, totaling approximately 3.5% of reads; RNA-seq: approximately 73% and 42%.

This clonotype appeared many times. Its antigen is as yet unknown. This sequence originates from a donor at least 40 years old with multiple myeloma. The specimen sequenced was a population of CD138-negative cells sorted from bone marrow. The V gene is TRBV20-1, the J gene TRBJ2-3; D may be TRBD1 or TRBD2 (5 bases each). As DNA, the CDR3 is TGCAGTGCTACTTCTTTGTGGGGGATTCGCACAGATACGCAGTATTTT. It encodes CSATSLWGIRTDTQYF.